This T cell receptor beta chain was obtained from a study of cytomegalovirus exposure and HLA in healthy donors. PCR primers comprised 60 Vbeta and 13 Jbeta primers. TCRdb's table, derived via immunoSEQ multiplex PCR, lists solely in-frame clones and lacks some. The top ten clones hold roughly 6.7% of a sample with about 130,000 clones, 75% to 90% of them seen once. Note on this clone: Its target is not known.

Trimming took 3 bases from V and 5 from J, leaving 16 bases between them. Germline CDR1 is SQVTM and CDR2 is ANQGSEA. The CDR3 loop spans 14 amino acids. Overall study findings and caveats: Earlier analysis yielded a pattern in which most TCR beta V segments were productive about 90% or about 30% of the time.

The sequence was obtained from a woman in her thirties in good health and CMV-seropositive. The source material was PBMCs. This chain uses TRBV29-1 with TRBJ2-5, with a weak D call TRBD1 (6 bases). CDR3 region: CSVDSHRERETQYF. As DNA, the CDR3 is TGCAGCGTTGATAGCCACAGGGAGCGGGAGACCCAGTACTTC. Variable domain in full (rest from reference TRBV29-1 and TRBJ2-5): SAVISQKPSRDICQRGTSLTIQCQVDSQVTMMFWYRQQPGQSLTLIATANQGSEATYESGFVIDKFPISRPNLTFSTLTVSNMSPEDSSIYLCSVDSHRERETQYFGPGTRLLVL.